This T cell receptor beta chain was identified in a study of technical replicates of blood from a few donors. Clones were read by immunoSEQ multiplex PCR, and TCRdb kept only the in-frame ones, dropping some. The table lists just over 15,000 clones, 65% to 90% of them singletons. This clone was picked up one time. The germline V gene has CDR1 SGHRS and CDR2 YFSETQ. J was trimmed by 8 bases and V by 3 bases; bases with no gene match: 2. This CDR3 region has 13 residues. The clonotype originates from a human donor in good health. What was sequenced was PBMCs. The chain uses TRBV5-1 and TRBJ1-1; 12 positions agree with TRBD1. The CDR3 coding sequence is TGCGCCAGCAGCTCGGGACAGGGGGCGGAAGCTTTCTTT. Translation: CASSSGQGAEAFF.